This T cell receptor (beta chain) was identified in a study of blood T cell repertoires in COVID-19. Whole-study context: Collection of acute and convalescent COVID-19 samples took place in the United States, Italy and Spain.

Original analysis: Using reference gene primer amplification, nucleated cell counts were estimated. The method was immunoSEQ multiplex PCR; TCRdb's version includes in-frame clones alone and lacks a portion of them. The V and J calls and the clone size are those of that table, but D and trimming were determined from the DNA. The sample lists about 220,000 clones, approximately 86% occurring once. Germline CDR1 and CDR2: PRHDT and FYEKMQ (reference sequence). V was clipped by 5 bases and J by 1 base, with 18 bases between them. The length of the CDR3 is 16 residues. This rearrangement joins TRBV13 to TRBJ2-7; D may be TRBD1 (6 bases). The sequencing input was peripheral blood. The receptor's source is a woman between 45 and 65 years old with COVID-19, enrolled during active disease. CDR3 sequence reads: CASSRPGGQGSYEQYF. CDR3 nucleotide sequence: TGTGCCAGCAGCCGACCCGGTGGGCAGGGGTCCTACGAGCAGTACTTC. The whole variable domain, remainder taken from reference TRBV13 and TRBJ2-7, is AAGVIQSPRHLIKEKRETATLKCYPIPRHDTVYWYQQGPGQDPQFLISFYEKMQSDKGSIPDRFSAQQFSDYHSELNMSSLELGDSALYFCASSRPGGQGSYEQYFGPGTRLTVT.